Listed here are 8 T cell receptor beta chains from one sample, sequenced in a study of shared clonotypes between healthy human individuals. The table came from immunoSEQ multiplex PCR; TCRdb's copy has only in-frame clones and leaves some out. The profile shows a few million clones, about 92% of them singletons. Material for sequencing was naive CD4+ T cells sorted from blood. Subset noted: CD45RA+ positively selected. All receptors derive from a man younger than 35 in good health.

This chain links TRBV19 with TRBJ2-3; 7 bases match TRBD1. The germline CDR1 and CDR2 sequences are LNHDA and SQIVND (reference sequence). The V and J ends lost 4 bases and 6 bases, in that order; junction bases with no gene match: 10. This CDR3 is 15 amino acids long. The CDR3 DNA follows: TGTGCCAGTAGTACCTATGACAGGGCAGGCGATACGCAGTATTTT. Its protein product is CASSTYDRAGDTQYF.

This clone was seen a handful of times. The gene calls are TRBV5-1 and TRBJ1-1; a weak D match, TRBD1 (6 bases). Trimming stripped 4 bases from V and 5 bases from J, with 12 bases between. CDR3 size: 13 residues. Germline V gene sequence: CDR1 SGHRS, CDR2 YFSETQ. CDR3 in amino acids: CASSVTTGTEAFF. In DNA form, the CDR3 reads TGCGCCAGCAGCGTCACTACAGGGACTGAAGCTTTCTTT.

The chain uses TRBV6-1 and TRBJ2-5, with 16 positions matching TRBD2. The CDR3 has 18 amino acids. V was clipped by 2 bases and J by 4 bases; unmatched bases: 7. The germline V gene has CDR1 MNHNS and CDR2 SASEGT. CDR3 protein: CASSELGLAGGPGETQYF. The CDR3 DNA reads TGTGCCAGCAGTGAACTGGGACTAGCGGGGGGGCCGGGAGAGACCCAGTACTTC.

V usage is TRBV19 and J usage is TRBJ2-4; the D call may be TRBD1 or TRBD2 (6 bases each). V was pared by 7 bases and J by 7 bases, with 14 bases between. CDR1 and CDR2 (germline): LNHDA, SQIVND (reference sequence). The CDR3 consists of 13 residues. The CDR3 sequence is CASIAPGGNIQYF. The DNA of the CDR3 is TGTGCCAGTATTGCGCCCGGGGGCAACATTCAGTACTTC. The variable domain in full, completed from reference TRBV19 and TRBJ2-4, reads DGGITQSPKYLFRKEGQNVTLSCEQNLNHDAMYWYRQDPGQGLRLIYYSQIVNDFQKGDIAEGYSVSREKKESFPLTVTSAQKNPTAFYLCASIAPGGNIQYFGAGTRLSVL.

This sequence joins TRBV30 and TRBJ1-1; D is perhaps TRBD1 (6 bases). V lost 2 bases, J lost 0 bases, and 10 bases lay in between. This CDR3 spans 14 amino acids. Germline CDR1 reads GTSNPN; CDR2 reads SVGIG (reference sequence). The CDR3 here is CAWSRTVMNTEAFF. CDR3 DNA: TGTGCCTGGAGTAGGACAGTCATGAACACTGAAGCTTTCTTT.

In the case of this clone: The sample has other DNA sequences that encode this CDR3 too. The CDR3 protein is CASSQDPGQSNYGYTF. DNA of the CDR3: TGTGCCAGCAGCCAAGATCCGGGACAGTCGAACTATGGCTACACCTTC. V is TRBV4-2 and J is TRBJ1-2; 7 nucleotides line up with TRBD1. Germline values: CDR1 LGHNA, CDR2 YNFKEQ. This CDR3 contains 16 residues. J was trimmed by 2 bases and V by 0 bases; bases with no gene match: 6.

V gene TRBV5-4 combines with J gene TRBJ2-3, with 10 positions matching TRBD2. V was clipped by 4 bases and J by 1 base; unmatched bases: 6. The CDR3 has 16 amino acids. CDR1 is SGHNT, CDR2 YYREEE, per germline (reference sequence). CDR3 loop: CASSQAGGRGTDTQYF. In DNA, the CDR3 is TGTGCCAGCAGCCAAGCGGGGGGGCGTGGCACAGATACGCAGTATTTT.

The chain couples TRBV15 to TRBJ2-3, with 15 bases aligning to TRBD2. The CDR3 has 16 residues. The V segment lost 5 bases and the J segment 0 bases; nucleotides outside the gene matches: 0. Germline CDR1 is LNHNV and CDR2 is YYDKDF (reference sequence). CDR3 nucleotide sequence: TGTGCCACCAGCGGACTAGCGGGAGGGAGCACAGATACGCAGTATTTT. Protein: CATSGLAGGSTDTQYF.